The TCR beta chain under discussion was sequenced for a study of untreated major depressive disorder. Study outcomes and limitations: Compared with controls, depressed patients showed more TRBV05-01 (Vbeta 5.1) usage in CD4+ T cells.

Participants with major medical conditions, Axis I/II comorbidities, regular medication or illicit drug use were excluded. About 95% CD4+ purity was typical by flow cytometry. Trimming shortened V by 1 base and J by 3 bases, and 4 bases separated the two germline ends. There are 13 residues in the CDR3. Germline V gene data show CDR1 as LNHNV and CDR2 as YYDKDF (reference sequence). Of note for this clone: No antigen is known for it.

TCRdb's table, derived via immunoSEQ multiplex PCR, lists solely in-frame clones and lacks some. The table has approximately 20,000 clones, more than 85% seen once. The sample comprised CD4+ T cells from PBMCs. The clonotype comes from a woman aged 40 to 50 with major depressive disorder. The chain is built from TRBV15 and TRBJ1-5; D gene uncertain. The chain's CDR3 is CATSRGNNQPQHF. The CDR3 DNA follows: TGTGCCACCAGCAGAGGGAACAATCAGCCCCAGCATTTT.